Listed here are 4 T cell receptor beta chains from one sample, sequenced in a study of tumor and adjacent non-tumor tissue in lung cancer. Three rounds of nested PCR, following a modified ARM-PCR protocol, produced the TCRbeta library. Via MiXCR, TCRdb re-called the multiplex PCR reads, giving one row per CDR3 protein. The table records some 120,000 distinct CDR3 sequences, 66% of them present only once. The template was RNA from unsorted bulk tissue. Sequenced sample: lung tumor tissue. These receptor sequences come from a man aged 25 to 40 with non-small cell lung cancer.

In this sample, this clonotype turned up once. Sequence at one end of the junction differs from germline and may be a read error. This rearrangement joins TRBV11-3 to TRBJ2-7; 9 nucleotides match TRBD1. This CDR3 has 16 residues. The V gene's germline CDR1 is SGHNT and CDR2 YENEEA. The CDR3 spells CVSSMTGTGSLYKQYF. The CDR3 bases are TGTGTCAGCAGCATGACCGGGACAGGGTCTTTATACAAGCAGTACTTC.

A note on this clonotype: No conserved phenylalanine or tryptophan ends this CDR3, so it is likely a read error. The chain carries TRBV4-3 and TRBJ2-7, with no clear D. Germline lookup yields CDR1 LGHNA and CDR2 YSLEER. V lost 3 bases and J lost 1, with 10 bases in between. The CDR3 is 14 residues long. CDR3 in amino acids: CASSQQLNSYEQYS. CDR3 DNA sequence: TGCGCCAGCAGCCAGCAACTGAATTCCTACGAGCAGTACTCC.

A remark on this clonotype: The conserved phenylalanine or tryptophan normally closing the CDR3 is absent here, so this likely arose from a read error. CDR3 coding DNA: TGTGCCAGCAGTTCCTGGACGGAACTCCAAGGGACCCAGTACTTG. This translates into CASSSWTELQGTQYL. This chain uses TRBV12-3 or TRBV12-4 with TRBJ2-5; D is uncertain. This CDR3 contains 15 residues.

This sequence joins TRBV20-1 and TRBJ2-3, with D possibly matching TRBD2 (5 bases). Trimming took 0 bases from V and 7 from J, leaving 17 bases between them. The CDR3 is made up of 15 amino acids. CDR1 and CDR2 (germline): DFQATT, SNEGSKA (reference sequence). This CDR3 reads CSAREAFTGRHTQYF. CDR3 DNA: TGCAGTGCTAGAGAGGCCTTTACGGGGAGACATACGCAGTATTTT.